This TCR beta chain was profiled in a study of blood T cell repertoires in COVID-19. Overall study context: Sites across the United States, Italy and Spain contributed samples from acute and convalescent COVID-19.

This clone was found once. Produced via immunoSEQ multiplex PCR; TCRdb's table is partial and in-frame only. The sample shows approximately 400,000 clones, more than 75% of them seen only once. V was shortened by 3 bases and J by 5 bases, with 12 bases between the two germline ends. The germline gives CDR1 KGHSH, CDR2 LQKENI. There are 14 residues in the CDR3. Recovered participants had two consecutive negative NP/OP PCR tests, healthcare professional clearance, or symptom resolution. Sequencing input: PBMCs or T cells enriched from blood (not recorded which). This receptor was obtained from a man aged 25 to 45 who had recovered from COVID-19. The V call is TRBV18, the J call TRBJ2-3; TRBD1 might be the D (6 bases). The CDR3 loop reads CASSPLSGQDTQYF. CDR3 DNA: TGTGCCAGCTCACCCCTTTCGGGACAAGATACGCAGTATTTT.